Presented here are 13 T cell receptor beta chains from one specimen sequenced in a study of glioma-infiltrating T cells. Using RNA template, CDR3s of TCR alpha and beta were amplified with iRepertoire arm-PCR. Using its own MiXCR run on the multiplex PCR reads, TCRdb lists one record per CDR3 protein. The sample gives fewer than 200,000 distinct CDR3 sequences, approximately 40% of which show up once; around 4.9% is in the top ten. Sequenced material: glioma tissue, nonneoplastic brain tissue, or PBMCs (not recorded which). These receptors all stem from a human donor with low-grade glioma or glioblastoma, undergoing nonglioma brain surgery, or in good health (not recorded which).

Comments on this clonotype: An end of the junction does not agree with germline; a read error may underlie this. This chain uses TRBV28 with TRBJ1-1; D is uncertain. CDR3 size: 11 residues. The germline gives CDR1 MDHEN, CDR2 SYDVKM. DNA of the CDR3: TGTGCCGGCAGTGAGAACACTGAATCTTTCTTT. This sequence encodes CAGSENTESFF.

A remark on this clonotype: An end of the junction differs from the germline gene, which may be a read error. The V call is TRBV6-1, the J call TRBJ2-7; D remains unclear. This CDR3 is built from 12 residues. CDR1 is MNHNS and CDR2 is SASEGT in the germline V gene. The CDR3 is CASSETVPEQYF. The CDR3 DNA reads as TGCGCCAGCAGTGAAACCGTCCCCGAGCAGTACTTC.

This clonotype showed up many times. The chain has TRBV5-4 and TRBJ2-3; D is possibly TRBD1 or TRBD2 (5 bases each). Germline assignment: CDR1 SGHNT and CDR2 YYREEE (reference sequence). The CDR3 consists of 15 residues. V was trimmed by 0 bases and J by 5 bases, leaving 13 bases between them. The CDR3 DNA is TGTGCCAGCAGCTTGGGAGGGGCTGTCGGAGATACGCAGTATTTT. The encoded protein is CASSLGGAVGDTQYF.

The chain combines TRBV14 with TRBJ2-1; D ambiguous. Looked up from germline, CDR1 is SGHDN and CDR2 is FVKESK. This CDR3 has 11 residues. V was shortened by 4 bases and J by 10 bases, with 8 bases between the two germline ends. As DNA, the CDR3 is TGTGCCAGCAGCCCGGAAAGAGAGCAGTTCTTC. Its protein is CASSPEREQFF.

The rearrangement joins TRBV27 to TRBJ1-5; possibly TRBD1 for D (6 bases). Between the trimmed V and J ends, which lost 2 bases and 9 bases, there was a span of 11 bases. The V gene's germline CDR1 is MNHEY and CDR2 SMNVEV (reference sequence). There are 13 residues in the CDR3. For the CDR3, the DNA is TGTGCCAGCAGTTTAGGGGGCGCGGGGCCCCAGCATTTT. Translating it yields CASSLGGAGPQHF.

With regard to this clonotype: The junction shows a germline mismatch at one end, possibly a read error. The chain has TRBV20-1 and TRBJ2-3; D is unclear. CDR3 size: 13 residues. Germline assignment: CDR1 DFQATT and CDR2 SNEGSKA (reference sequence). CDR3: CSWMGSATDKQYF. CDR3 sequence (DNA): TGCAGTTGGATGGGAAGCGCAACAGATAAGCAGTATTTT.

By share, this clonotype counts as medium-sized. The genes are TRBV6-1 and TRBJ2-5, with 10 bases aligning to TRBD1. Per germline, CDR1 MNHNS and CDR2 SASEGT. V lost 4 bases and J lost 4; bases outside the gene matches: 0. The CDR3 contains 13 residues. The CDR3 here is CASSGQGAETQYF. As DNA, the CDR3 is TGTGCCAGCAGTGGACAGGGGGCAGAGACCCAGTACTTC.

This clonotype counts as medium-sized. This chain joins TRBV20-1 and TRBJ2-1; D is uncertain. CDR1 and CDR2 (germline): DFQATT, SNEGSKA (reference sequence). The CDR3 covers 11 residues. The V gene lost 5 bases and the J gene lost 8 bases, with 10 bases spanning the gap. The DNA for the CDR3 is TGCAGTGCTGCCTCTACCGATGAGCAGTTCTTC. It encodes CSAASTDEQFF.

This clonotype was detected once. Compared with germline, one end of the junction differs, possibly owing to a read error. The V and J genes are TRBV5-5 and TRBJ2-4; D not resolved. The CDR3 is 14 residues long. Germline V gives CDR1 SGHKS, CDR2 YYEKEE (reference sequence). The CDR3 sequence: CASRLDVAKNIQYF. The CDR3 DNA reads as TGTGCCAGCAGATTGGATGTGGCCAAAAACATTCAGTACTTC.

Comment on this clonotype: The junction shows a germline mismatch at one end, possibly a read error. V usage is TRBV6-1 and J usage is TRBJ1-1; TRBD1 aligns across 12 bases. The CDR3 loop spans 14 amino acids. Looked up from germline, CDR1 is MNHNS and CDR2 is SASEGT. The CDR3 here is CASGGQGANTEAYF. The CDR3 DNA reads TGTGCCAGCGGGGGACAGGGGGCGAACACTGAAGCTTACTTT.

This clonotype was observed at least ten times. The chain joins TRBV3-1 to TRBJ1-1, with D possibly matching TRBD1 (5 bases). The CDR3 covers 13 residues. Trimming pared 1 base from V and 4 bases from J, leaving 7 bases between. Germline CDR1 reads LGHDT; CDR2 reads YNNKEL (reference sequence). The CDR3 DNA follows: TGTGCCAGCAGCCAAGGACAGTTCACTGAAGCTTTCTTT. Its translation is CASSQGQFTEAFF.

This clonotype was counted at least ten times. The V gene is TRBV5-1, the J gene TRBJ2-3; TRBD1 is a possible D gene (6 bases). The germline V gene encodes CDR1 SGHRS and CDR2 YFSETQ. CDR3 length equals 15 residues. With 5 bases removed from V and 0 bases from J, the gap between germline ends came to 13 bases. The CDR3 nucleotides are TGCGCCAGCAGGGTCAGGGGAGCTAGCACAGATACGCAGTATTTT. It specifies CASRVRGASTDTQYF. Complete variable domain (other parts from reference TRBV5-1 and TRBJ2-3): KAGVTQTPRYLIKTRGQQVTLSCSPISGHRSVSWYQQTPGQGLQFLFEYFSETQRNKGNFPGRFSGRQFSNSRSEMNVSTLELGDSALYLCASRVRGASTDTQYFGPGTRLTVL.

CDR3 protein: CASSLSMTRGRNTEAFF. For the CDR3, the DNA is TGCGCCAGCAGCCTAAGTATGACCAGGGGGCGGAACACTGAAGCTTTCTTT. The chain employs TRBV4-1 and TRBJ1-1; 8 nucleotides align to TRBD1. Unmatched junction bases numbered 11, after V lost 4 bases and J lost 1 base. There are 17 residues in the CDR3. The germline V gene encodes CDR1 MGHRA and CDR2 YSYEKL.